This T cell receptor (beta chain) appears in the sequencing data of a study of blood T cell repertoires in COVID-19. Overall study: COVID-19 samples collected from the United States, Italy and Spain covered acute and convalescent phases. From T cells, B-cell-depleted T cells, or PBMCs came the material, which was cDNA or gDNA.

Per the original methods: Reference gene primer amplification gave nucleated cell count estimates. Libraries were prepared by immunoSEQ multiplex PCR; TCRdb keeps only in-frame clonotypes and omits some of them. Clone size and V and J calls were adopted from that table, with D and trimming inferred from the DNA. Among about 120,000 clones, around 81% were seen once, and the ten largest hold about 2.5%. In germline, CDR1 is SGHDT, CDR2 YYEEEE. V was cut by 5 bases and J by 3 bases, with 20 bases left in between. This CDR3 comprises 16 residues. This sequence joins TRBV5-6 and TRBJ1-1; perhaps TRBD1 as D (6 bases). Material: peripheral blood. This receptor was taken from a man between 65 and 85 years old with acute or convalescent COVID-19. The CDR3 reads CASRRRSGTRDTEAFF. Written as DNA, the CDR3 is TGTGCCAGCAGACGCCGCTCCGGGACAAGGGACACTGAAGCTTTCTTT.